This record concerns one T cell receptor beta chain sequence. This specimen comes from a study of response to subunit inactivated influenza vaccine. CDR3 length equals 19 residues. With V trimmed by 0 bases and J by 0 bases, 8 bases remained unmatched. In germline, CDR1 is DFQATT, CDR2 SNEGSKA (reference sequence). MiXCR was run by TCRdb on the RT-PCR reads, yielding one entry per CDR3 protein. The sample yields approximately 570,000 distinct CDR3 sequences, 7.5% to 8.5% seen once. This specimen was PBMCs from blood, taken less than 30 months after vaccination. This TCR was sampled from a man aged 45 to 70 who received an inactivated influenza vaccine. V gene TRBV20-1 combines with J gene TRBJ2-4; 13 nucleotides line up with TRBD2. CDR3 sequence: CSARDGGTSGVLAKNIQYF. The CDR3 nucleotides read TGCAGTGCTAGAGATGGTGGGACTAGCGGGGTACTAGCCAAAAACATTCAGTACTTC.